The 15 T cell receptor beta chains below come from one sample, sequenced in a study of metastatic and nonmetastatic thyroid tumors. Thyroid surgery took place with no prior treatment in any patient. TCRdb reassembled clones from the PCR reads with MiXCR. The table shows about 15,000 clones, with approximately 30% occurring only once. Sequenced sample: tumor tissue. Every receptor here comes from a male donor with papillary thyroid cancer or a benign thyroid nodule (not recorded which). Some clones in this sample may be carry-over from other donors' samples.

As concerns this clone: The conserved final phenylalanine or tryptophan is absent from the CDR3, which likely points to a read error. The V and J genes are TRBV28 and TRBJ2-2, with TRBD1 as a possible D gene (6 bases). Germline assignment: CDR1 MDHEN and CDR2 SYDVKM. The CDR3 sequence is 15 residues long. Trimming removed 6 bases from V and 1 base from J, with 12 bases in between. CDR3 bases: TGTGCCAGCAGGGGACATGGACTGAACACCGGGGAGCTGTTTATT. This gives the protein CASRGHGLNTGELFI.

The gene calls are TRBV30 and TRBJ1-2; TRBD1 might be the D (6 bases). Germline lookup yields CDR1 GTSNPN and CDR2 SVGIG (reference sequence). The germline V and J ends were trimmed by 7 bases and 10 bases, with 16 bases remaining between them. CDR3 length: 11 residues. The CDR3 protein is CASKYRADYTF. Written as DNA, the CDR3 is TGTGCCTCGAAGTACAGGGCCGACTACACCTTC.

This clone came up many times. V is TRBV20-1 and J is TRBJ2-2; weak D call: TRBD1 (6 bases). Germline values: CDR1 DFQATT, CDR2 SNEGSKA (reference sequence). Trimming removed 1 base from V and 3 bases from J, with 9 bases in between. CDR3 length equals 14 residues. The CDR3 DNA is TGCAGTGCTAGAGGAGAGGGGGACACCGGGGAGCTGTTTTTT. Amino acid sequence: CSARGEGDTGELFF.

This clone was seen repeatedly, ten times or more. The V gene is TRBV18, the J gene TRBJ1-1, with D unclear. This CDR3 spans 15 amino acids. CDR1 and CDR2 from the germline V gene are KGHSH and LQKENI. Trimming left V 0 bases short and J 6 bases short, with 14 bases between. The CDR3 DNA reads as TGTGCCAGCTCACCACCGTATAGGGCAGGTGCTGAAGCTTTCTTT. This translates into CASSPPYRAGAEAFF. The whole variable domain, remainder taken from reference TRBV18 and TRBJ1-1, is NAGVMQNPRHLVRRRGQEARLRCSPMKGHSHVYWYRQLPEEGLKFMVYLQKENIIDESGMPKERFSAEFPKEGPSILRIQQVVRGDSAAYFCASSPPYRAGAEAFFGQGTRLTVV.

J is TRBJ1-2 and V is TRBV18; a possible D gene is TRBD1 (5 bases). The germline V gene has CDR1 KGHSH and CDR2 LQKENI. This CDR3 region has 15 residues. V was clipped by 0 bases and J by 5 bases, with 13 bases between them. CDR3 DNA sequence: TGTGCCAGCTCACCACCCCCTGGACACGATTATGGCTACACCTTC. Encoded protein: CASSPPPGHDYGYTF.

This clone turned up a few times. V gene TRBV6-4 combines with J gene TRBJ2-3; 10 bases are a match to TRBD2. J gave up 3 bases and V 2 bases, and 2 bases lay outside the gene matches. The germline CDR1 and CDR2 sequences are MRHNA and SNTAGT. This CDR3 comprises 15 residues. The CDR3: CASSDRGLATDTQYF. CDR3 nucleotide sequence: TGTGCCAGCAGTGACAGGGGACTAGCGACAGATACGCAGTATTTT.

Turning to this clone: The junction shows a germline mismatch at one end, possibly a read error. This chain joins TRBV20-1 and TRBJ2-6, with a possible D match to TRBD1 (5 bases). The germline V gene encodes CDR1 DFQATT and CDR2 SNEGSKA (reference sequence). The CDR3 is 16 residues long. CDR3: CSASDSVLSGTNVLTF. CDR3 nucleotide sequence: TGCAGTGCTAGCGACAGTGTGCTCTCTGGGACCAACGTCCTGACTTTC.

This clone was seen at least ten times. V usage is TRBV28 and J usage is TRBJ2-3, with D possibly matching TRBD2 (6 bases). The length of the CDR3 is 14 residues. Trimming removed 3 bases from V and 1 base from J, with 8 bases in between. CDR1 and CDR2 from the germline V gene are MDHEN and SYDVKM. CDR3 protein: CASSFVAGTDTQYF. DNA for the CDR3: TGTGCCAGCAGTTTTGTAGCGGGCACAGATACGCAGTATTTT.

This clone came up a few times. The V and J genes are TRBV28 and TRBJ1-6; no firm D call. The CDR3 spans 12 residues. The V and J ends lost 5 bases and 10 bases respectively, with 9 bases between them. Germline V gives CDR1 MDHEN, CDR2 SYDVKM. The CDR3 sequence: CASSIKNSPLHF. The CDR3, as DNA: TGTGCCAGCAGTATAAAAAACTCACCCCTCCACTTT.

This clone has at least ten counts. The chain carries TRBV16 and TRBJ1-1; maybe TRBD1 (5 bases). CDR3 length equals 13 residues. Per the germline V gene, CDR1 is KGHSY and CDR2 is FQNENV. The V gene lost 1 base and the J gene lost 5 bases, with 8 bases spanning the gap. The CDR3 sequence: CASSQWGRTEAFF. The CDR3 DNA reads TGTGCCAGCAGCCAATGGGGGAGGACTGAAGCTTTCTTT.

This clone was found many times. This rearrangement joins TRBV7-9 to TRBJ1-1, with 7 nucleotides matching TRBD1. This CDR3 is 15 amino acids long. The V segment lost 0 bases and the J segment 4 bases; nucleotides outside the gene matches: 5. Germline V gene data show CDR1 as SEHNR and CDR2 as FQNEAQ (reference sequence). CDR3 in amino acids: CASSLALAGGTEAFF. CDR3 bases: TGTGCCAGCAGCTTAGCGTTGGCAGGGGGCACTGAAGCTTTCTTT.

The chain is built from TRBV5-6 and TRBJ1-4, with 10 bases that match TRBD1. This CDR3 comprises 15 residues. J was trimmed by 5 bases and V by 4 bases; bases with no gene match: 5. Germline assignment: CDR1 SGHDT and CDR2 YYEEEE. CDR3: CASSTEGQGNEKLFF. CDR3 DNA: TGTGCCAGCAGCACGGAGGGACAGGGGAATGAAAAACTGTTTTTT.

Only a few counts were recorded for this clone. A read error may explain this, as a much larger clone is one base away. This sequence joins TRBV30 and TRBJ2-5, with D hard to call. The CDR3 extends over 11 amino acids. Germline lookup yields CDR1 GTSNPN and CDR2 SVGIG (reference sequence). The CDR3 bases are TGTGCCTGGAGTGTGAGTTCAATAACCACCTTC. This codes for CAWSVSSITTF.

The chain links TRBV28 to TRBJ1-1; D is unresolved. V was shortened by 6 bases and J by 0 bases, with 11 bases between the two germline ends. CDR3 size: 14 residues. CDR1 and CDR2 from the germline V gene are MDHEN and SYDVKM. The CDR3 DNA reads as TGTGCCAGCAGCCGACCGACGGTGAACACTGAAGCTTTCTTT. It yields the protein CASSRPTVNTEAFF. The variable domain in full, completed from reference TRBV28 and TRBJ1-1, reads DVKVTQSSRYLVKRTGEKVFLECVQDMDHENMFWYRQDPGLGLRLIYFSYDVKMKEKGDIPEGYSVSREKKERFSLILESASTNQTSMYLCASSRPTVNTEAFFGQGTRLTVV.

This clone was observed many times. V usage is TRBV5-1 and J usage is TRBJ2-2; TRBD2 matches at 11 bases. The J segment lost 5 bases and the V segment lost 4 bases, leaving 4 bases of the junction unmatched. Germline V gene data show CDR1 as SGHRS and CDR2 as YFSETQ. The CDR3 runs 15 residues. The CDR3 loop reads CASSGGLAGTGELFF. CDR3 coding DNA: TGCGCCAGCAGCGGAGGACTAGCGGGTACCGGGGAGCTGTTTTTT.